The 25 T cell receptor beta chains in this list originate from one sample, sequenced in a study of T cells in Graves' hyperthyroidism and ophthalmopathy (dated by TCRdb to about 2019). The library was built by means of multiplex PCR. Sequencing used an Illumina HiSeq 2000. TCR beta CDR3 regions were amplified from RNA transcripts. A first-round RT-PCR of the TCR CDR3 used the HTBI primer set with the Qiagen OneStep RT-PCR kit. The raw public reads went through TCRdb reprocessing: fastp at Q25, MiXCR clone calling, in-frame beta chains kept. Each CDR3 protein appears once, grouped with its most common genes and DNA. Across this sample there are 650,000 to 750,000 distinct CDR3 sequences, with 11% to 15% seen only once. The ten largest clones add up to roughly a tenth of the sample. Sequencing was done on a sample of blood. The receptors were gathered from a woman under 30 with Graves' hyperthyroidism.

CDR3 sequence reads: CASPLWGDAAKFTDTQYF. The CDR3 DNA reads TGTGCCAGCCCCTTGTGGGGGGACGCCGCTAAGTTCACAGATACGCAGTATTTT. The chain recombines TRBV2 with TRBJ2-3, with D perhaps TRBD2 (6 bases). CDR1 is SNHLY, CDR2 FYNNEI, per germline. V shed 8 bases and J shed 2 bases, with 26 bases lying between them. CDR3 length equals 18 residues.

The table lists this clonotype with many counts. The chain combines TRBV30 with TRBJ1-2; no definite D call. Trimming stripped 4 bases from V and 8 bases from J, with 20 bases between. The CDR3 spans 14 residues. Germline-derived CDR1 and CDR2 are GTSNPN and SVGIG (reference sequence). CDR3 bases: TGTGCCTGGACCTTCGGACGGTCGGCCGGAGGCTACACCTTC. Its protein product is CAWTFGRSAGGYTF.

J is TRBJ2-2 and V is TRBV7-8; D not resolved. Germline loops: CDR1 SGHVS, CDR2 FQNEAQ. V gave up 5 bases and J gave up 4 bases, with 11 bases separating them. This CDR3 is built from 14 residues. CDR3 sequence (DNA): TGTGCCAGCAGCGCACCAAGAGGCACCGGGGAGCTGTTTTTT. It codes for CASSAPRGTGELFF.

This clonotype was seen repeatedly, ten times or more. Germline and junction disagree at one end, which may indicate a read error. The rearrangement uses TRBV12-3 or TRBV12-4 and TRBJ2-3, with D perhaps assigned TRBD1 or TRBD2 (5 bases each). The CDR3 contains 14 residues. The CDR3 spells CASSLGTSTDTQYF. CDR3 sequence (DNA): TGTGCCAGCAGCTTAGGGACCAGCACAGATACGCAGTATTTT.

In its sample, this clonotype was seen many times. The chain employs TRBV5-1 and TRBJ2-7, with TRBD1 matching 8 bases. The CDR3 consists of 15 residues. Trimming at V came to 0 bases and at J to 0 bases, leaving 2 bases not matched to a gene. Germline CDR1 SGHRS, CDR2 YFSETQ. The CDR3 sequence: CASSLAQGASYEQYF. The CDR3 bases are TGCGCCAGCAGCTTGGCCCAGGGGGCCTCCTACGAGCAGTACTTC.

This clonotype was found many times. J is TRBJ2-2 and V is TRBV20-1, with 11 positions matching TRBD2. J was trimmed by 5 bases and V by 2 bases; bases with no gene match: 4. CDR1 DFQATT and CDR2 SNEGSKA come from the germline V gene (reference sequence). CDR3 length equals 15 residues. CDR3 sequence: CSARKLAGATGELFF. In DNA, the CDR3 is TGCAGTGCTAGAAAACTAGCGGGAGCAACCGGGGAGCTGTTTTTT.

In its sample, this clonotype was seen many times. The genes are TRBV13 and TRBJ2-3, with no clear D. In germline, CDR1 is PRHDT, CDR2 FYEKMQ (reference sequence). V dropped 2 bases and J dropped 6 bases, with 6 bases sitting between them. The CDR3 length is 12 residues. As DNA, the CDR3 is TGTGCCAGCAGCTTAATGGAGGATACGCAGTATTTT. This encodes CASSLMEDTQYF. The complete variable domain, with remaining parts taken from reference TRBV13 and TRBJ2-3, reads AAGVIQSPRHLIKEKRETATLKCYPIPRHDTVYWYQQGPGQDPQFLISFYEKMQSDKGSIPDRFSAQQFSDYHSELNMSSLELGDSALYFCASSLMEDTQYFGPGTRLTVL.

At least ten counts were recorded for this clonotype. V usage is TRBV11-1 and J usage is TRBJ2-7; TRBD1 matches at 8 bases. With 4 bases clipped from V and 1 base from J, the junction kept 6 bases outside the gene matches. CDR1 and CDR2 from the germline V gene are SGHAT and FQDESV (reference sequence). CDR3 size: 15 residues. The CDR3 spells CASSSTGQGSYEQYF. The CDR3 DNA sequence: TGTGCCAGCAGCTCCACTGGACAGGGTTCCTACGAGCAGTACTTC.

The chain carries TRBV11-2 and TRBJ1-2, with D uncertain. The germline V and J ends were trimmed by 0 bases and 4 bases, with 12 bases remaining between them. This CDR3 is built from 15 residues. Germline assignment: CDR1 SGHAT and CDR2 FQNNGV. CDR3 sequence: CASSLDRRRLYGYTF. CDR3 coding DNA: TGTGCCAGCAGCTTAGATCGCAGACGGCTCTATGGCTACACCTTC.

This clonotype was recorded a few times. V and J are TRBV7-9 and TRBJ1-4; 9 bases agree with TRBD1. This CDR3 is built from 16 residues. Germline CDR1 reads SEHNR; CDR2 reads FQNEAQ (reference sequence). J gave up 0 bases and V 4 bases, and 3 bases lay outside the gene matches. The CDR3 nucleotides read TGTGCCAGCAGCTCCGGACAGGGGACAACTAATGAAAAACTGTTTTTT. It yields the protein CASSSGQGTTNEKLFF.

This clonotype was observed many times. The CDR3 DNA follows: TGTGCCAGCAGCTCCCGAGCTGGGACCTACGAGCAGTACTTC. The encoded protein is CASSSRAGTYEQYF. V is TRBV13 and J is TRBJ2-7, with D uncertain. Trimming pared 4 bases from V and 2 bases from J, leaving 12 bases between. Germline values: CDR1 PRHDT, CDR2 FYEKMQ (reference sequence). CDR3 size: 14 residues.

Ten or more counts support this clonotype. The chain couples TRBV28 to TRBJ1-5; D is unclear. Trimming pared 7 bases from V and 6 bases from J, leaving 10 bases between. The CDR3 has 12 amino acids. Germline values: CDR1 MDHEN, CDR2 SYDVKM. CDR3 protein: CASTGVGQPQHF. CDR3 nucleotide sequence: TGTGCCAGCACGGGCGTAGGTCAGCCCCAGCATTTT. The whole variable domain, filled in from reference TRBV28 and TRBJ1-5, reads DVKVTQSSRYLVKRTGEKVFLECVQDMDHENMFWYRQDPGLGLRLIYFSYDVKMKEKGDIPEGYSVSREKKERFSLILESASTNQTSMYLCASTGVGQPQHFGDGTRLSIL.

In this sample, this clonotype turned up a few times. V is TRBV12-3 or TRBV12-4 and J is TRBJ2-2; 7 bases agree with TRBD1. This CDR3 spans 14 amino acids. With V trimmed by 5 bases and J by 8 bases, 8 bases remained unmatched. The DNA of the CDR3 is TGTGCCAGCAGTGTTCAGGGGGTCTGGGGGGAGCTGTTTTTT. This gives the protein CASSVQGVWGELFF.

There are a few counts of this clonotype. This rearrangement joins TRBV15 to TRBJ2-4; D is unresolved. The CDR3 sequence is 18 residues long. Trimming shortened V by 2 bases and J by 5 bases, and 22 bases separated the two germline ends. Germline V gene lookup returns CDR1 LNHNV and CDR2 YYDKDF (reference sequence). CDR3 in DNA: TGTGCCACCAGCAGATCAAATGAAGGCCACGGGCCCCAAAACATTCAGTACTTC. It translates to CATSRSNEGHGPQNIQYF.

V gene TRBV7-9 combines with J gene TRBJ2-5; TRBD2 aligns across 8 bases. Germline V gives CDR1 SEHNR, CDR2 FQNEAQ (reference sequence). The CDR3 is 15 amino acids. The ends lost 2 bases at V and 5 bases at J; junction bases unmatched: 7. The CDR3 sequence is CASSLRTGGVETQYF. The CDR3 coding sequence is TGTGCCAGCAGCTTAAGGACGGGAGGGGTGGAGACCCAGTACTTC.

This clonotype was observed a few times. The CDR3 DNA reads as TGTGCCAGCAGCTTACAGGGGGCTAAAAACACTGAAGCTTTCTTT. Translating it yields CASSLQGAKNTEAFF. The V and J genes are TRBV7-2 and TRBJ1-1; TRBD1 matches at 8 bases. CDR3 length: 15 amino acids. Germline V gene sequence: CDR1 SGHTA, CDR2 FQGNSA. V lost 2 bases to trimming and J lost 2 bases; unmatched junction nucleotides: 4.

This chain connects TRBV15 to TRBJ1-5; D gene unclear. The CDR3 has 14 residues. The germline V and J ends were trimmed by 4 bases and 0 bases, with 7 bases remaining between them. Germline V gene sequence: CDR1 LNHNV, CDR2 YYDKDF (reference sequence). The CDR3 DNA follows: TGTGCCACCAGCAACATTATTAGCAATCAGCCCCAGCATTTT. It yields the protein CATSNIISNQPQHF.

This clonotype has at least ten counts. The V and J genes are TRBV2 and TRBJ1-1; D gene uncertain. Germline V gene lookup returns CDR1 SNHLY and CDR2 FYNNEI. With 7 bases removed from V and 1 base from J, the gap between germline ends came to 7 bases. The CDR3 totals 12 residues. The CDR3 loop reads CASMRGNTEAFF. CDR3 DNA: TGTGCCAGCATGCGGGGGAACACTGAAGCTTTCTTT.

The chain's CDR3 is CASSFRGDAEAFF. The CDR3, as DNA: TGTGCCAGCAGTTTCAGAGGGGACGCTGAAGCTTTCTTT. The chain links TRBV6-5 to TRBJ1-1; D is possibly TRBD1 (5 bases). V was shortened by 4 bases and J by 6 bases, with 12 bases between the two germline ends. Germline loops: CDR1 MNHEY, CDR2 SVGAGI. The CDR3 is made up of 13 amino acids.

This clonotype showed up just a few times. The CDR3 here is CATSDMGTSGRKGYGEQFF. Here the CDR3 DNA reads TGTGCCACCAGTGATATGGGGACTAGCGGGAGGAAGGGCTACGGTGAGCAGTTCTTC. The V and J genes are TRBV24-1 and TRBJ2-1, with 15 positions matching TRBD2. Germline CDR1 is KGHDR and CDR2 is SFDVKD. Trimming took 3 bases from V and 9 from J; bases not matched to a gene: 14. CDR3 size: 19 residues.

This clonotype has a count of ten or more. This sequence joins TRBV20-1 and TRBJ2-5, with TRBD2 as a possible D gene (5 bases). Germline CDR1 DFQATT, CDR2 SNEGSKA (reference sequence). CDR3 size: 13 residues. V lost 3 bases, J lost 6 bases, and 14 bases lay in between. CDR3 residues: CSASERVGQTQYF. Here the CDR3 DNA reads TGCAGTGCTAGCGAGAGGGTAGGACAGACCCAGTACTTC.

This clonotype has only a few counts. The chain combines TRBV11-2 with TRBJ2-7, with D possibly being TRBD1 (7 bases). Trimming removed 0 bases at V and 4 bases at J, with 16 bases between. This CDR3 region has 16 residues. Germline assignment: CDR1 SGHAT and CDR2 FQNNGV. Here the CDR3 reads CASSLDHHAGGYEQYF. The CDR3 region has the DNA TGTGCCAGCAGCTTAGATCACCATGCAGGGGGGTACGAGCAGTACTTC.

This clonotype has just a few counts. The J gene is TRBJ1-6, the V gene TRBV27; D may be TRBD1 (5 bases). The germline gives CDR1 MNHEY, CDR2 SMNVEV (reference sequence). V was pared by 1 base and J by 9 bases, with 16 bases between. The CDR3 covers 16 residues. The CDR3 reads CASSLFYNWGISPLHF. The CDR3 nucleotides read TGTGCCAGCAGTTTATTTTACAACTGGGGGATTTCACCCCTCCACTTT.

This chain links TRBV19 with TRBJ2-2; a weak D match, TRBD2 (5 bases). The V gene's germline CDR1 is LNHDA and CDR2 SQIVND (reference sequence). This CDR3 contains 15 residues. V lost 6 bases, J lost 1 base, and 12 bases lay in between. CDR3 DNA sequence: TGTGCCAGTAGCCTCTCCGGACTGAACACCGGGGAGCTGTTTTTT. Translated, it gives CASSLSGLNTGELFF.

In its sample, this clonotype was seen a few times. A single base separates this from a much larger clone, so it may be a read error. The CDR3 carries no conserved terminal phenylalanine or tryptophan, so it likely arises from a read error. The J gene is TRBJ1-5, the V gene TRBV15, with a tentative D call TRBD1 (5 bases). This CDR3 comprises 16 residues. The V and J ends lost 0 bases and 2 bases respectively, with 11 bases between them. CDR1 and CDR2 from the germline V gene are LNHNV and YYDKDF (reference sequence). CDR3 in amino acids: CATSRDHRTGNQPQHL. Here the CDR3 DNA reads TGTGCCACCAGCAGAGATCACAGGACGGGCAATCAGCCCCAGCATCTT.